The clone carrying this TCR beta chain was recorded a few times. This specimen comes from a study of HIV-infected patients and healthy controls. The CDR3 is made up of 13 amino acids. Unmatched junction bases numbered 9, after V lost 6 bases and J lost 10 bases. Germline lookup yields CDR1 SGHTA and CDR2 FQGTGA. TCRdb itself ran the 5' RACE reads through MiXCR, one entry per CDR3 protein. The table lists 65,000 to 70,000 distinct CDR3 sequences, roughly 16% of them singletons. The genes are TRBV7-3 and TRBJ2-1; 7 bases map to TRBD2. Sequencing was performed on CD4+ T cells from blood. The clonotype originates from a human donor in good health. As DNA, the CDR3 is TGTGCCAGCAGTTCCGTCCCGGGACTAGAGCAGTTCTTC. It encodes CASSSVPGLEQFF.